This TCR beta chain emerged from a study of technical replicates of blood from a few donors. Germline CDR1 and CDR2: SGHDN and FVKESK. V lost 3 bases to trimming and J lost 2 bases, with 11 bases between them. The CDR3 extends over 15 amino acids. Here immunoSEQ multiplex PCR was the method, and the copy in TCRdb shows in-frame clones only, minus some. The repertoire includes tens of thousands of clones, nearly 95% of them detected once, and 0.39% sits in the top ten. Source material: T cells isolated from PBMCs. The rearrangement uses TRBV14 and TRBJ1-3, with a tentative D call TRBD1 (5 bases). This TCR was sampled from a human donor in good health. The CDR3 reads CASSQGTGPGNTIYF. Here the CDR3 DNA reads TGTGCCAGCAGCCAGGGCACAGGCCCTGGAAACACCATATATTTT.